This TCR beta chain comes out of a study of T cells in Graves' hyperthyroidism and ophthalmopathy. Study-level points and caveats: In the blood, most expanded thyroid clonotypes above 0.001 appeared as well. A 13 V-J signature model discriminated ophthalmopathy versus stable hyperthyroidism.

Diagnoses were made from clinical symptoms, serum measures (thyroxine and TRAb), thyroid ultrasound and orbital computed tomography. The PBMCs had their origin in roughly 9.4 ml of fresh peripheral blood. The CDR3 regions of TCR beta were amplified from RNA transcripts. First-round RT-PCR targeting the TCR CDR3 was performed with the HTBI primer set. TCRdb reanalysed the multiplex PCR reads using MiXCR and keeps one entry per CDR3 protein. Here the sample spans 450,000 to 650,000 distinct CDR3 sequences, around 20% being singletons. A remark on this clonotype: What it recognizes is unknown.

Sequenced: blood. This TCR came from a man between 18 and 35 years old with Graves' hyperthyroidism.

The CDR3, as DNA: TGTGCCAGCAGCGTAGGGGGTTCTAGCGGCGAGCAGTACTTC. Amino acid sequence: CASSVGGSSGEQYF. The V gene is TRBV9, the J gene TRBJ2-7, with 7 bases fitting TRBD2. The V gene end was trimmed by 0 bases and the J gene end by 6 bases; junction bases not matched to a gene: 6. The germline gives CDR1 SGDLS, CDR2 YYNGEE. This CDR3 is built from 14 residues.